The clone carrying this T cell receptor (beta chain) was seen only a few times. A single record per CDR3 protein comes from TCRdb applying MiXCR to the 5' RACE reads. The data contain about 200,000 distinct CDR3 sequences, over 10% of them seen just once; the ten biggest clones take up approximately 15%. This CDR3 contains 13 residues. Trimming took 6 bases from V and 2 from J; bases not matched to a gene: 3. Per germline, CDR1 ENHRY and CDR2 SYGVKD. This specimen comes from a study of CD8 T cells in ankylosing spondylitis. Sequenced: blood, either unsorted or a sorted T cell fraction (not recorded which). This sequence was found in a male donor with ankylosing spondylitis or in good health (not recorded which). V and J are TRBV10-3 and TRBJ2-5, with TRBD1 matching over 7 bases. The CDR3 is CAIRGDSQETQYF. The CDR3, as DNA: TGTGCCATCAGGGGGGACAGTCAAGAGACCCAGTACTTC.